These 26 T cell receptor beta chains came from one sample sequenced in a study of blood T cell repertoires in COVID-19. This table comes from immunoSEQ multiplex PCR, and its TCRdb copy is limited to in-frame clones, with some not included. The repertoire holds 250,000 to 300,000 clones, with over 70% as singletons. The sample consisted of peripheral blood. The receptors derive from a woman older than 75 with acute or convalescent COVID-19.

Only a few counts were recorded for this clone. The chain uses TRBV7-8 and TRBJ1-1, with 7 bases lining up with TRBD1. The CDR3 is made up of 15 amino acids. Germline lookup yields CDR1 SGHVS and CDR2 FQNEAQ. J was trimmed by 0 bases and V by 4 bases; bases with no gene match: 5. CDR3 in amino acids: CASSSMGQMNTEAFF. In DNA form, the CDR3 reads TGTGCCAGCAGCTCTATGGGACAGATGAACACTGAAGCTTTCTTT.

The chain uses TRBV6-5 and TRBJ2-7, with 9 nucleotides matching TRBD1. CDR3 length equals 14 residues. Germline V CDR1 and CDR2: MNHEY, SVGAGI. V was pared by 8 bases and J by 1 base, with 6 bases of the junction left unmatched. CDR3 residues: CASRGTGTSYEQYF. CDR3 in DNA: TGTGCCAGCCGAGGGACAGGGACTTCCTACGAGCAGTACTTC.

This clone was observed a few times. V usage is TRBV19 and J usage is TRBJ1-5; D may be TRBD1 (6 bases). The germline V and J ends were trimmed by 3 bases and 5 bases, with 17 bases remaining between them. The CDR3 is 16 residues long. Germline V gene lookup returns CDR1 LNHDA and CDR2 SQIVND (reference sequence). CDR3: CASSIKSRGSYQPQHF. The CDR3 DNA reads as TGTGCCAGTAGTATTAAAAGCAGGGGTAGTTATCAGCCCCAGCATTTT.

This clone came up a few times. This rearrangement joins TRBV11-1 to TRBJ2-5; D may be TRBD1 (6 bases). Germline V gene data show CDR1 as SGHAT and CDR2 as FQDESV (reference sequence). The CDR3 sequence is 14 residues long. Trimming took off 5 bases at V and 5 bases at J, with 15 bases between the two ends. CDR3 DNA: TGTGCCAGCAGCCTCAGGGGCGCGAGGGAGACCCAGTACTTC. Translated: CASSLRGARETQYF.

V gene TRBV10-3 combines with J gene TRBJ1-4; the D gene is possibly TRBD1 (5 bases). V lost 8 bases and J lost 5, with 12 bases in between. Per the germline V gene, CDR1 is ENHRY and CDR2 is SYGVKD. The CDR3 is 13 residues long. The chain's CDR3 is CAIRGGENEKLFF. Written as DNA, the CDR3 is TGTGCCATCCGGGGCGGGGAGAATGAAAAACTGTTTTTT.

The chain is built from TRBV28 and TRBJ2-5, with TRBD1 identical over 8 bases. The CDR3 runs 16 residues. Trimming at V came to 4 bases and at J to 1 base, leaving 8 bases not matched to a gene. CDR1 and CDR2 from the germline V gene are MDHEN and SYDVKM. CDR3 sequence: CASSSLTGAPQETQYF. CDR3 bases: TGTGCCAGCAGTTCCCTGACAGGGGCCCCCCAAGAGACCCAGTACTTC.

This clone appeared a few times. The V gene is TRBV30, the J gene TRBJ2-3; 9 nucleotides align to TRBD1. This CDR3 comprises 15 residues. CDR1 is GTSNPN, CDR2 SVGIG, per germline (reference sequence). The ends lost 4 bases at V and 4 bases at J; junction bases unmatched: 9. The CDR3 DNA follows: TGTGCCTGGAAAAACAGGGGGCGAATCTCAGATACGCAGTATTTT. As protein: CAWKNRGRISDTQYF.

A note on this clone: The junction and the germline gene differ at one end; a read error may be behind it. The same CDR3 can be traced to other DNA sequences in this sample. The chain is built from TRBV6-1 and TRBJ2-7; D is unresolved. The CDR3 extends over 13 amino acids. Germline CDR1 and CDR2: MNHNS and SASEGT. CDR3 residues: CASSEIDINEQYF. DNA for the CDR3: TGTGCCAGCAGTGAGATAGACATTAACGAGCAGTACTTT.

The chain links TRBV6-2 or TRBV6-3 to TRBJ2-7; 16 bases line up with TRBD2. This CDR3 region has 18 residues. The germline V gene encodes CDR1 MNHEY and CDR2 SVGEGT. V dropped 2 bases and J dropped 2; count of bases not matched to a gene: 6. The CDR3 reads CASSYPGLAGGLTYEQYF. Here the CDR3 DNA reads TGTGCCAGCAGTTACCCGGGACTAGCGGGAGGGCTAACCTACGAGCAGTACTTC.

The chain combines TRBV5-1 with TRBJ2-3; 8 bases fit TRBD2. V lost 4 bases, J lost 8 bases, and 3 bases stayed unmatched. CDR1 is SGHRS and CDR2 is YFSETQ in the germline V gene. The CDR3 contains 12 residues. The CDR3, as DNA: TGCGCCAGCAGCCCCGGGGGGGGTACGCAGTATTTT. Its translation: CASSPGGGTQYF.

This clone turned up a few times. The chain carries TRBV29-1 and TRBJ2-3, with D tentatively TRBD1 (6 bases). V lost 3 bases to trimming and J lost 2 bases, with 9 bases between them. Germline assignment: CDR1 SQVTM and CDR2 ANQGSEA. CDR3 length: 13 residues. The CDR3 is CSVDRQATDTQYF. For the CDR3, the DNA is TGCAGCGTTGATAGACAGGCCACAGATACGCAGTATTTT.

The rearrangement uses TRBV20-1 and TRBJ2-7, with a tentative D call TRBD2 (6 bases). The V end lost 3 bases, the J end lost 3 bases, and 15 bases lay between the germline ends. Per the germline V gene, CDR1 is DFQATT and CDR2 is SNEGSKA (reference sequence). The CDR3 is 14 amino acids. The CDR3 sequence: CSASLPGLDYEQYF. For the CDR3, the DNA is TGCAGTGCTAGTTTACCGGGACTCGACTACGAGCAGTACTTC.

The chain couples TRBV7-2 to TRBJ1-2; D remains ambiguous. The V and J ends lost 5 bases and 0 bases respectively, with 13 bases between them. This CDR3 region has 15 residues. Looked up from germline, CDR1 is SGHTA and CDR2 is FQGNSA. The chain's CDR3 is CASSPRGGTNYGYTF. The CDR3 DNA follows: TGTGCCAGCAGCCCCCGCGGCGGAACTAACTATGGCTACACCTTC.

This chain links TRBV5-6 with TRBJ1-5; 7 bases match TRBD1. J gave up 2 bases and V 0 bases, and 2 bases lay outside the gene matches. Germline V gives CDR1 SGHDT, CDR2 YYEEEE. CDR3 length: 15 residues. The chain's CDR3 is CASSLGQGGNQPQHF. Here the CDR3 DNA reads TGTGCCAGCAGCTTGGGACAGGGAGGCAATCAGCCCCAGCATTTT.

The chain employs TRBV7-2 and TRBJ2-7; perhaps TRBD1 as D (6 bases). The ends were cut back, 0 bases at V and 4 bases at J, with 10 bases in the middle. The CDR3 is 14 residues long. CDR1 and CDR2 from the germline V gene are SGHTA and FQGNSA. CDR3 coding DNA: TGTGCCAGCAGCTTAGCAGACAGGTCGTACGAGCAGTACTTC. Amino acids: CASSLADRSYEQYF.

CDR3 sequence: CASSFQARTSGSTGELFF. The CDR3, as DNA: TGCGCCAGCAGCTTCCAAGCGCGGACTAGCGGTAGCACCGGGGAGCTGTTTTTT. This chain links TRBV5-1 with TRBJ2-2; 10 positions match TRBD2. CDR3 length equals 18 residues. V shed 2 bases and J 4 bases; nucleotides not matched to a gene: 11. The germline V gene encodes CDR1 SGHRS and CDR2 YFSETQ.

There are a few counts of this clone. The rearrangement links TRBV12-3 or TRBV12-4 to TRBJ2-2; the D is unclear. The CDR3 totals 11 residues. V was clipped by 3 bases and J by 8 bases, with 4 bases between them. CDR3 nucleotide sequence: TGTGCCAGCAGTTTTGTAGGGGAGCTGTTTTTT. As protein: CASSFVGELFF.

In this sample, this clone turned up a few times. This sequence joins TRBV6-5 and TRBJ2-1, with D possibly matching TRBD1 (6 bases). The CDR3 contains 15 residues. CDR1 is MNHEY and CDR2 is SVGAGI in the germline V gene. The V and J ends lost 6 bases and 3 bases respectively, with 15 bases between them. The CDR3: CASSRLRDNYNEQFF. CDR3 nucleotides: TGTGCCAGCAGCCGCCTCCGGGACAACTACAATGAGCAGTTCTTC.

The chain has TRBV29-1 and TRBJ2-1; TRBD1 aligns across 7 bases. Germline CDR1 is SQVTM and CDR2 is ANQGSEA. CDR3 size: 12 residues. V gave up 8 bases and J gave up 3 bases; unmatched junction bases: 4. The CDR3: CSPRTGYNEQFF. The CDR3 nucleotides are TGCAGCCCCAGGACAGGCTACAATGAGCAGTTCTTC.

The chain couples TRBV3-1 (or the pseudogene TRBV3-2) to TRBJ2-7, with 7 bases aligning to TRBD1. This CDR3 has 17 amino acids. V lost 0 bases to trimming and J lost 4 bases; unmatched junction nucleotides: 12. CDR1 and CDR2 (germline): LGHDT, YNNKEL (reference sequence). The CDR3 region is CASSQEAQDRDGYEQYF. The CDR3 bases are TGTGCCAGCAGCCAAGAGGCCCAAGACAGGGACGGGTACGAGCAGTACTTC.

The chain carries TRBV7-9 and TRBJ1-4; TRBD1 aligns across 9 bases. Germline V gene lookup returns CDR1 SEHNR and CDR2 FQNEAQ (reference sequence). CDR3 length: 19 residues. V lost 5 bases and J lost 0; bases outside the gene matches: 13. DNA of the CDR3: TGTGCCAGCAGCCAAAAGAAGGGGACAGGGCATGCAACTAATGAAAAACTGTTTTTT. This encodes CASSQKKGTGHATNEKLFF. Full variable domain (outside the CDR3, taken from reference TRBV7-9 and TRBJ1-4): DTGVSQNPRHKITKRGQNVTFRCDPISEHNRLYWYRQTLGQGPEFLTYFQNEAQLEKSRLLSDRFSAERPKGSFSTLEIQRTEQGDSAMYLCASSQKKGTGHATNEKLFFGSGTQLSVL.

The V call is TRBV19, the J call TRBJ1-1, with no clear D. This CDR3 has 12 residues. V was pared by 4 bases and J by 7 bases, with 10 bases between. Germline V lookup: CDR1 LNHDA, CDR2 SQIVND (reference sequence). The CDR3 region is CASSTQRGEAFF. The CDR3 region has the DNA TGTGCCAGTAGTACCCAGCGGGGTGAAGCTTTCTTT.

The table lists this clone with a few counts. The rearrangement uses TRBV19 and TRBJ2-7; 8 bases match TRBD1. This CDR3 contains 16 residues. V lost 5 bases, J lost 0 bases, and 9 bases stayed unmatched. Germline V lookup: CDR1 LNHDA, CDR2 SQIVND (reference sequence). CDR3 bases: TGTGCCAGTAGTTTTGGGGACAGGTCACTCTCCTACGAGCAGTACTTC. Residues: CASSFGDRSLSYEQYF.

The chain couples TRBV3-1 (or the pseudogene TRBV3-2) to TRBJ2-1; 9 bases align to TRBD2. Germline CDR1 LGHDT, CDR2 YNNKEL (reference sequence). Unmatched junction bases numbered 14, after V lost 0 bases and J lost 5 bases. CDR3 length: 19 residues. Here the CDR3 DNA reads TGTGCCAGCAGCCAAGATACTGGAGGGGCGGGAGGGCACCACAATGAGCAGTTCTTC. Translated, it gives CASSQDTGGAGGHHNEQFF.

J is TRBJ2-7 and V is TRBV6-5; 10 bases are shared with TRBD2. After removal of 5 bases from V and 3 bases from J, the junction contained 1 base not matched to a gene. From germline, CDR1 is MNHEY and CDR2 SVGAGI. The CDR3 spans 13 residues. The CDR3 loop reads CASSSGRDYEQYF. CDR3 DNA: TGTGCCAGCAGTAGCGGGAGGGACTACGAGCAGTACTTC.

The chain joins TRBV3-1 (or the pseudogene TRBV3-2) to TRBJ2-7, with TRBD2 as a possible D gene (5 bases). CDR3 size: 12 residues. The germline CDR1 and CDR2 sequences are LGHDT and YNNKEL (reference sequence). V shed 0 bases and J shed 7 bases, with 7 bases lying between them. CDR3 in DNA: TGTGCCAGCAGCCAAGATCGGAGGGAGCAGTACTTC. Its translation is CASSQDRREQYF.